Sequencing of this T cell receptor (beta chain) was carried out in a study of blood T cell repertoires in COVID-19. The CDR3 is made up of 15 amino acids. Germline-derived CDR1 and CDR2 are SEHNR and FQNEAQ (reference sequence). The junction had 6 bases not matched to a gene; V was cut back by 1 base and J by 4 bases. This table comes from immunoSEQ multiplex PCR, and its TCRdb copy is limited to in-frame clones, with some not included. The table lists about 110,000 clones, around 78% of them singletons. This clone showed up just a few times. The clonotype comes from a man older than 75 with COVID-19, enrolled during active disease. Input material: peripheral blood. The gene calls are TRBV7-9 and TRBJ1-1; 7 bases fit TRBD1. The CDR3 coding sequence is TGTGCCAGCAGCTTAGTTTATTACAGGGGCACTGAAGCTTTCTTT. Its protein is CASSLVYYRGTEAFF.